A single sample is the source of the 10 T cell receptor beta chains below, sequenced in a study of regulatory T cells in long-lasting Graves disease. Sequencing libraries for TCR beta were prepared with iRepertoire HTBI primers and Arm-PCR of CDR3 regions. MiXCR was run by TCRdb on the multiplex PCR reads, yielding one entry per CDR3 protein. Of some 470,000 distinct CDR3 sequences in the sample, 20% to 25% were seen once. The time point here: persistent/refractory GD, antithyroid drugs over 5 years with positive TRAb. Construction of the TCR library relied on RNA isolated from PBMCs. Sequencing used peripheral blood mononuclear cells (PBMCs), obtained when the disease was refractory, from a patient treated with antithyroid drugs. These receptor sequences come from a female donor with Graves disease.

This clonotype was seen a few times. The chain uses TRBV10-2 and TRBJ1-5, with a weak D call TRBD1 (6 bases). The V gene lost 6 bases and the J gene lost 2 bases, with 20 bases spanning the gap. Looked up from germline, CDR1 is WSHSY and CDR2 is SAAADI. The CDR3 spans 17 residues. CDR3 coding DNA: TGCGCCAGCAGATGCCTCAAAGGGGGTCTGGGCAATCAGCCCCAGCATTTT. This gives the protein CASRCLKGGLGNQPQHF.

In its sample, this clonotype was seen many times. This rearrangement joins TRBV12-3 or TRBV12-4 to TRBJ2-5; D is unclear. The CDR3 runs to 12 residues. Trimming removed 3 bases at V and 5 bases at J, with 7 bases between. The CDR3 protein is CASSFMGETQYF. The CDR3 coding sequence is TGTGCCAGCAGTTTTATGGGTGAGACCCAGTACTTC.

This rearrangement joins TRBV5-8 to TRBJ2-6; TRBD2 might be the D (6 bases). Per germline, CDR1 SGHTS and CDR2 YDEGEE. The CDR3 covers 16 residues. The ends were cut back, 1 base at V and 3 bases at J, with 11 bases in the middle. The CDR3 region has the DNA TGTGCCAGCAGCTTGACGGGGGTTGGTGGGGCCAACGTCCTGACTTTC. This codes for CASSLTGVGGANVLTF.

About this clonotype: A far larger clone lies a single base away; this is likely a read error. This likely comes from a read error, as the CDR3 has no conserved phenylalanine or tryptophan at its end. Here the CDR3 reads CALGQFQETQYL. The DNA of the CDR3 is TGTGCCCTTGGACAGTTTCAAGAGACCCAGTACCTC. The chain carries TRBV6-2 or TRBV6-3 and TRBJ2-5; D is perhaps TRBD1 (6 bases). This CDR3 region has 12 residues. Germline V gene lookup returns CDR1 MNHEY and CDR2 SVGEGT. V lost 11 bases to trimming and J lost 2 bases, with 12 bases between them.

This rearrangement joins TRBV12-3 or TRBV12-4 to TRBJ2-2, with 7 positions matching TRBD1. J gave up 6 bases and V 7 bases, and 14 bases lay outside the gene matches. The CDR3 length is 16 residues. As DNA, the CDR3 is TGTGCCAGCACTCACCCCGGAAGGCAGGGGGCCGGGGAGCTGTTTTTT. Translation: CASTHPGRQGAGELFF.

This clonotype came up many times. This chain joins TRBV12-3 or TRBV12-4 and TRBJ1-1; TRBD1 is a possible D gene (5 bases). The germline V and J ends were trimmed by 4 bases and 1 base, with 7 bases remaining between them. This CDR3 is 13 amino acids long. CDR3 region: CASSSRENTEAFF. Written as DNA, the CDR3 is TGTGCCAGCAGTTCCAGGGAGAACACTGAAGCTTTCTTT.

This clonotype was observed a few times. CDR3 region: CASSRGSRYEQYF. The CDR3 DNA follows: TGTGCCAGCAGCCGCGGGAGCCGTTACGAGCAGTACTTC. The chain links TRBV14 to TRBJ2-7; 7 bases are shared with TRBD2. CDR1 SGHDN and CDR2 FVKESK come from the germline V gene. This CDR3 comprises 13 residues. V trimming: 4 bases; J trimming: 4 bases; junction bases outside the gene matches: 4.

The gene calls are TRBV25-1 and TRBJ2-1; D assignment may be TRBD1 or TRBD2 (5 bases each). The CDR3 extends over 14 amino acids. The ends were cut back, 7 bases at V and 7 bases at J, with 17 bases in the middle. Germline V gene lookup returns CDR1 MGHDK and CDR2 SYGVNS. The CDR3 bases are TGTGCCAGCACCCAGGGACGGGGACGGAATGAGCAGTTCTTC. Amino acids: CASTQGRGRNEQFF.

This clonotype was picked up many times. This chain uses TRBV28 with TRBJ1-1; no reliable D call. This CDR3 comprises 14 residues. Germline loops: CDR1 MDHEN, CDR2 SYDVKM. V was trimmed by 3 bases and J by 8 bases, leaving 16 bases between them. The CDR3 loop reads CASSLASHPPEAFF. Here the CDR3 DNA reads TGTGCCAGCAGTTTGGCCAGCCACCCGCCCGAAGCTTTCTTT.

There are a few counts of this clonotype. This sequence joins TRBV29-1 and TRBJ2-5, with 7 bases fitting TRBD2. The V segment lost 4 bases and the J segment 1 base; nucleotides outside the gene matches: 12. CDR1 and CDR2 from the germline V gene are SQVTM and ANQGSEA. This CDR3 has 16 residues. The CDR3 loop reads CSVVSLAEEVQETQYF. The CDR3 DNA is TGCAGCGTTGTAAGTCTAGCGGAGGAGGTCCAAGAGACCCAGTACTTC.